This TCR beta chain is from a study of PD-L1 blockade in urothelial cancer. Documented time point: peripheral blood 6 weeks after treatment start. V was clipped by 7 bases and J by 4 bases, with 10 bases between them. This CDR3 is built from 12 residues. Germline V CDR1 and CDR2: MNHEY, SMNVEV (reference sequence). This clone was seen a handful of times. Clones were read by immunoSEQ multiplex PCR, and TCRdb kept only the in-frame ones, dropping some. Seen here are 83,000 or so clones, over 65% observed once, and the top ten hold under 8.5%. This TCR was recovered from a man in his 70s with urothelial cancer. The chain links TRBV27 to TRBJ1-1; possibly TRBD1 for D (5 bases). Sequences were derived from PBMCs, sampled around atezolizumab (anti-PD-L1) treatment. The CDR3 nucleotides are TGTGCCAGCACCGGGGGTGGCACTGAAGCTTTCTTT. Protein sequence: CASTGGGTEAFF.